The clone carrying this T cell receptor (beta chain) was picked up a small number of times. Its antigen is not known. The data stem from a study of CD8+ T cells in alopecia areata. As for the study in general: In an open-label trial, patients got 5 to 10 mg tofacitinib twice daily. Study conclusions and caveats: Many expanded lesional clones stayed in scalp and blood while on tofacitinib.

Isolated RNA was reverse transcribed into cDNA used as the sequencing template. Sequencing used immunoSEQ multiplex PCR; TCRdb keeps in-frame clones, though not all of them. The sample contains some 180,000 clones, approximately 53% of which appear only once. The CDR3 runs 15 residues. V lost 6 bases to trimming and J lost 4 bases; unmatched junction nucleotides: 9. From germline, CDR1 is MGHDK and CDR2 SYGVNS. As for treatment: oral pan-JAK inhibitor, 5-10 mg twice daily. From PBMCs, CD4+ and CD8+ T cells were sorted. This chain connects TRBV25-1 to TRBJ1-2, with 9 positions matching TRBD1. The clonotype originates from a human donor with alopecia areata. Sequenced here: CD8+ T cells sorted from blood, sampled at week 24, from a patient treated with tofacitinib. In nucleotides, the CDR3 is TGTGCCAGCAGCGCAGGGACAGGGTCGGCCTATGGCTACACCTTC. Its protein is CASSAGTGSAYGYTF.